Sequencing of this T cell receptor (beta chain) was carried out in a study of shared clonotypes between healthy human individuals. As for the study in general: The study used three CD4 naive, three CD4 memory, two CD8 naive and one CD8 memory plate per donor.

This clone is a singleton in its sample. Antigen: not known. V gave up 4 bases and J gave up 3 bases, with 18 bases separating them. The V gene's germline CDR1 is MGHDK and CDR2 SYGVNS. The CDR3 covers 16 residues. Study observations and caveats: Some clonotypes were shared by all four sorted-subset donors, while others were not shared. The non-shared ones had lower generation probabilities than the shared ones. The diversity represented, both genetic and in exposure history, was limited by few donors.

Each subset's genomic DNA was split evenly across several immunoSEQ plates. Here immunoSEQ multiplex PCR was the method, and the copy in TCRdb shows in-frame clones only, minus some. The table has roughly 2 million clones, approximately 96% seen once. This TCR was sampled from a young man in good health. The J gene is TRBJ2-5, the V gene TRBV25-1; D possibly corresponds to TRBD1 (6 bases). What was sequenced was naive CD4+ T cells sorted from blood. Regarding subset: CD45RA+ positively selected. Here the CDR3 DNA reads TGTGCCAGCAGTGGGGGAAGGACAGCGGTCAAAGAGACCCAGTACTTC. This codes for CASSGGRTAVKETQYF.